This T cell receptor beta chain was sequenced in a study of response to subunit inactivated influenza vaccine. Via MiXCR, TCRdb re-called the RT-PCR reads, giving one row per CDR3 protein. The sample records over 650,000 distinct CDR3 sequences, 15% to 20% being singletons. General study points: New T cells are recruited in small numbers by each seasonal influenza vaccination, according to the authors' suggestion.

The table lists this clonotype with many counts. Its target is not known. V was cut by 4 bases and J by 5 bases, with 12 bases left in between. This CDR3 is 14 amino acids long. Germline values: CDR1 SGHTA, CDR2 FQGNSA. Specimen: PBMCs from blood, collected more than 4 days after vaccination. This receptor was taken from a man aged 50 to 59 who received an inactivated influenza vaccine. The V gene is TRBV7-2, the J gene TRBJ2-1; a possible D gene is TRBD2 (6 bases). The CDR3 sequence is CASSSGGYNNEQFF. CDR3 in DNA: TGTGCCAGCAGCTCAGGAGGGTATAACAATGAGCAGTTCTTC.